This is a list of T cell receptor beta chains from one sample in a study of blood T cell repertoires in COVID-19. TCRdb's copy holds only in-frame clones and misses some; the assay was immunoSEQ multiplex PCR. The table includes 90,000 to 120,000 clones, 91% detected once. Input material: peripheral blood. All receptors come from a human donor in a cohort sampled during active COVID-19. Each CDR3 is given with its conserved first and last residue. The listing skips clone size in some rows; elsewhere it reads once, few, many or a size class.

>TRBV18|NA|TRBJ1-4
CASALNRGINEKLFF
>TRBV24-1|NA|TRBJ1-1
CATSEGANTEAFF
>TRBV12-5|NA|TRBJ2-3
CASGLIPYYSTDTQYF
>TRBV28|once|TRBJ2-2
CASMVATNTGELFF
>TRBV30|once|TRBJ1-6
CAWSPDRVTYNSPLHF
>TRBV19|NA|TRBJ2-1
CASSIIADSYNEQFF
>TRBV11-2|NA|TRBJ2-4
CASSSTGTGVLKNIQYF
>TRBV6-2/TRBV6-3|few|TRBJ1-4
CASSYGRGEKLFF
>TRBV12-5|NA|TRBJ2-2
CASGFAGALGELFF
>TRBV24-1|NA|TRBJ2-1
CATSGRPGGRGGSYNEQFF
>TRBV2|NA|TRBJ2-7
CAFILLSGSDEQYF
>TRBV24-1|once|TRBJ2-1
CATSDLRREGQNEQFF
>TRBV10-2|NA|TRBJ2-1
CASYIGSGYNEQFF
>TRBV3-1/TRBV3-2|NA|TRBJ2-5
CAPPLAGGRVPVRETQYF
>TRBV5-4|NA|TRBJ1-2
CASSRDRGGGYTF
>TRBV19|NA|TRBJ2-5
CASSIHDPTGGTQYF